Below, 10 T cell receptor beta chains from the same sample are listed, as sequenced in a study of beta chain features in type 1 diabetes. Reverse transcribing all isolated RNA meant expressed TCRB transcripts were sequenced. Clones were read by immunoSEQ multiplex PCR, and TCRdb kept only the in-frame ones, dropping some. Seen here are about 150,000 clones, 7.5% to 10% observed once, and the top ten hold less than 3%. Sample: central memory CD4+ T cells from blood. All receptors come from a woman younger than 30 in good health.

The gene calls are TRBV9 and TRBJ1-1; D possibly corresponds to TRBD1 (5 bases). Trimming stripped 4 bases from V and 3 bases from J, with 19 bases between. Germline V gene sequence: CDR1 SGDLS, CDR2 YYNGEE. The CDR3 is 16 amino acids. CDR3 protein: CASSPRPQGKDTEAFF. In DNA form, the CDR3 reads TGTGCCAGCAGCCCCCGCCCCCAGGGTAAGGACACTGAAGCTTTCTTT.

The chain couples TRBV27 to TRBJ2-7; 13 nucleotides match TRBD2. The CDR3 runs 16 residues. The V segment lost 1 base and the J segment 2 bases; nucleotides outside the gene matches: 2. Looked up from germline, CDR1 is MNHEY and CDR2 is SMNVEV (reference sequence). Here the CDR3 reads CASSLYGTSGAYEQYF. The DNA of the CDR3 is TGTGCCAGCAGTTTATATGGGACTAGCGGGGCCTACGAGCAGTACTTC.

Remarks on this clone: This specimen includes other DNA sequences encoding the same CDR3. The V call is TRBV29-1, the J call TRBJ2-1; no clear D gene. Per the germline V gene, CDR1 is SQVTM and CDR2 is ANQGSEA. Trimming took 5 bases from V and 3 from J, leaving 11 bases between them. There are 13 residues in the CDR3. The CDR3 reads CSVKWSSYNEQFF. The CDR3 DNA reads as TGCAGCGTTAAATGGAGCAGCTACAATGAGCAGTTCTTC.

The gene calls are TRBV4-1 and TRBJ2-1, with 12 positions matching TRBD2. There are 14 residues in the CDR3. The J segment lost 6 bases and the V segment lost 4 bases, leaving 1 base of the junction unmatched. CDR1 and CDR2 from the germline V gene are MGHRA and YSYEKL. The CDR3 coding sequence is TGCGCCAGCAGCCGGACTAGCGGGATCAATGAGCAGTTCTTC. Encoded protein: CASSRTSGINEQFF.

CDR3 residues: CASSPTSTGSRLSNQPQHF. CDR3 coding DNA: TGTGCCAGCTCGCCTACCTCTACAGGGTCCCGGTTAAGCAATCAGCCCCAGCATTTT. V usage is TRBV18 and J usage is TRBJ1-5, with D possibly being TRBD1 (6 bases). The germline V gene has CDR1 KGHSH and CDR2 LQKENI. V lost 6 bases and J 1 base, leaving 25 bases between the germline ends. CDR3 length: 19 residues.

The chain recombines TRBV5-1 with TRBJ1-5; D possibly corresponds to TRBD1 (5 bases). Trimming removed 0 bases at V and 2 bases at J, with 12 bases between. Germline V gene data show CDR1 as SGHRS and CDR2 as YFSETQ. This CDR3 contains 16 residues. The CDR3 region has the DNA TGCGCCAGCAGCTTGGAGGGGCAGGGTGGCAATCAGCCCCAGCATTTT. This codes for CASSLEGQGGNQPQHF.

This clone was detected only a few times. The chain joins TRBV6-6 to TRBJ2-2; perhaps TRBD2 as D (6 bases). The V end was cut by 8 bases, the J end by 1 base, with 11 bases between. Germline V gene data show CDR1 as MNHNY and CDR2 as SVGAGI (reference sequence). This CDR3 is built from 14 residues. CDR3 DNA sequence: TGTGCCAGCGGGGCGGGGATGAACACCGGGGAGCTGTTTTTT. Encoded protein: CASGAGMNTGELFF.

This clone has ten or more counts. The chain combines TRBV9 with TRBJ2-1, with TRBD2 identical over 9 bases. CDR3 size: 15 residues. The germline V gene has CDR1 SGDLS and CDR2 YYNGEE. Germline trimming cut 2 bases from V and 4 bases from J; bases unmatched to any gene: 4. The CDR3 bases are TGTGCCAGCAGCGTGTCGACTAGCGGTTACAATGAGCAGTTCTTC. Protein sequence: CASSVSTSGYNEQFF. The full variable domain, in which reference TRBV9 and TRBJ2-1 provide the parts outside the CDR3, is DSGVTQTPKHLITATGQRVTLRCSPRSGDLSVYWYQQSLDQGLQFLIQYYNGEERAKGNILERFSAQQFPDLHSELNLSSLELGDSALYFCASSVSTSGYNEQFFGPGTRLTVL.

The chain uses TRBV18 and TRBJ2-3; 13 nucleotides align to TRBD2. Germline lookup yields CDR1 KGHSH and CDR2 LQKENI. V was pared by 0 bases and J by 6 bases, with 6 bases of the junction left unmatched. CDR3 length equals 17 residues. The CDR3 loop is CASSPPGLAGTGDTQYF. The CDR3, as DNA: TGTGCCAGCTCACCACCGGGACTAGCGGGGACCGGGGATACGCAGTATTTT.

This clone came up a few times. This chain uses TRBV5-4 with TRBJ1-1, with 9 bases identical to TRBD1. Per the germline V gene, CDR1 is SGHNT and CDR2 is YYREEE (reference sequence). V gave up 3 bases and J gave up 1 base; unmatched junction bases: 1. The CDR3 runs 14 residues. The CDR3 nucleotides are TGTGCCAGCAGCTGGGACAGGGCGAACACTGAAGCTTTCTTT. Translation: CASSWDRANTEAFF.